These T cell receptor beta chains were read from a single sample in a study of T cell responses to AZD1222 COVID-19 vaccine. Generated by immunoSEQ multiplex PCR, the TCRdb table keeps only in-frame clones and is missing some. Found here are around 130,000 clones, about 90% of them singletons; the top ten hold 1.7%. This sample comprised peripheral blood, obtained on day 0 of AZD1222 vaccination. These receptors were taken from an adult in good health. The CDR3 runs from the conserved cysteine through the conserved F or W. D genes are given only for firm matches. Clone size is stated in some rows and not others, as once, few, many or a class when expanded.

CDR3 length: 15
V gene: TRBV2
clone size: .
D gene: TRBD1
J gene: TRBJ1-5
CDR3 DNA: TGTGCCAGCAGTGACCTCACAGGGGGCAATCAGCCCCAGCATTTT
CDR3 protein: CASSDLTGGNQPQHF

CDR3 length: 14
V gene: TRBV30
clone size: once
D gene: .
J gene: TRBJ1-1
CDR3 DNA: TGTGCCTGGAGTCATGCAAACATCCAGGGGAGAGCTTTCTTT
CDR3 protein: CAWSHANIQGRAFF

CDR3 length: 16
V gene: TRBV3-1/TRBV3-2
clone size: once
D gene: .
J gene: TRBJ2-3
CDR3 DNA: TGTGCCAGCACTGGAGGGGTTATCCCGTCGGCAGATACGCAGTATTTT
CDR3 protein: CASTGGVIPSADTQYF

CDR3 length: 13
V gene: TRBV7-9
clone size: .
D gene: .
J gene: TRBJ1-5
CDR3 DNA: TGTGCCAGCAGCTTATCTAGCAGTCAGCCCCAGCATTTT
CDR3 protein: CASSLSSSQPQHF

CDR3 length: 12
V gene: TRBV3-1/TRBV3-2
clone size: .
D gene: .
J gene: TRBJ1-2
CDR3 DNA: TGTGCCAGCAGCCAAGGGGGCTGGGGCTACACCTTC
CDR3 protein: CASSQGGWGYTF

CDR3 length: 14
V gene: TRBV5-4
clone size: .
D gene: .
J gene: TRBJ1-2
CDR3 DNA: TGTGCCAGCACCCTGTCCCGGGCTAACTATGGCTACACCTTC
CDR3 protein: CASTLSRANYGYTF

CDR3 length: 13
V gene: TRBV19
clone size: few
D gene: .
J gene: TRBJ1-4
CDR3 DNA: TGTGCCAGCCGGACGGTGGGGGGAGAAAAACTGTTTTTT
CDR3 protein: CASRTVGGEKLFF

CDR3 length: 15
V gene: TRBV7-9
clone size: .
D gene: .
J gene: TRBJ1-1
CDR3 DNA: TGTGCCAGCAGCTTGGCAGGCGGGTTGAACACTGAAGCTTTCTTT
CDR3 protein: CASSLAGGLNTEAFF

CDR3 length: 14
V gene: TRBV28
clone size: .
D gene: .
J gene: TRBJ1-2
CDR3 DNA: TGTGCCAGCAGTTTTAGGGGGGAAGAAAATGGCTACACCTTC
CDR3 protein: CASSFRGEENGYTF

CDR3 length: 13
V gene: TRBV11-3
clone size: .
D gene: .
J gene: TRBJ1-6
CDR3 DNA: TGTGCCAGCAGCACCCGCAGGAATTCACCCCTCCACTTT
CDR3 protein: CASSTRRNSPLHF

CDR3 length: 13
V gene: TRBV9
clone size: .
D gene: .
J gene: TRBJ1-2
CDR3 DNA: TGTGCCAGCAGCGTAGCAACAGCCTATGGCTACACCTTC
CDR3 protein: CASSVATAYGYTF

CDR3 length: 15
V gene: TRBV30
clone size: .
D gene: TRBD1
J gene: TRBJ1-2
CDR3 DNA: TGTGCCTGGCTGGGACAGGGAATTATTAACTATGGCTACACCTTC
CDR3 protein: CAWLGQGIINYGYTF

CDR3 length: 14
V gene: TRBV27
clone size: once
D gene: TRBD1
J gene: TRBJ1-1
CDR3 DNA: TGTGCCAGCACCCCGGAGGGGGCGGTCACTGAAGCTTTCTTT
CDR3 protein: CASTPEGAVTEAFF

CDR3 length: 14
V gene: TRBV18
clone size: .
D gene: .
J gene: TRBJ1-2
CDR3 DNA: TGTGCCAGCTCACCAAGAACGGACGGCCATGGCTACACCTTC
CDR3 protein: CASSPRTDGHGYTF

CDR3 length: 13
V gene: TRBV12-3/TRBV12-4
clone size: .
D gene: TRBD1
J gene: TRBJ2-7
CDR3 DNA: TGTGCCAGCAGTTCCGGACAGGGGGCCGCTCCTTACTTC
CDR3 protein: CASSSGQGAAPYF

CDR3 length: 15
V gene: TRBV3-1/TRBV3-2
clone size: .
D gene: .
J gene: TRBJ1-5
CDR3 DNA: TGTGCCAGCAGCTTCGCGGGCAGCAACAATCAGCCCCAGCATTTT
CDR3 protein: CASSFAGSNNQPQHF

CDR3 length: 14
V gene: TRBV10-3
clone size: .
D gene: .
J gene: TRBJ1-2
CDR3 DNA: TGTGCCATCAGCCAAGGGGGGCTCAGCGATGGCTACACCTTC
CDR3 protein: CAISQGGLSDGYTF

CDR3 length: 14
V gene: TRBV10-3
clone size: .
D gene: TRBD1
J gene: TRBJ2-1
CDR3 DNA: TGTGCCATCAACCCGGGACAGGGGGTGAATGAGCAGTTCTTC
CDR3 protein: CAINPGQGVNEQFF

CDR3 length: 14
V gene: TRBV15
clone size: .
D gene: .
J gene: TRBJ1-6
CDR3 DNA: TGTGCCACCAGCCTGGCGACGTATAATTCACCCCTCCACTTT
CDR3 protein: CATSLATYNSPLHF

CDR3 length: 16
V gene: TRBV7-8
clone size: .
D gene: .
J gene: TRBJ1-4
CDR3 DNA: TGTGCCAGCAGCCCCCGGGGTCCACTAAGTGGTGAAAAACTGTTTTTT
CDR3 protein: CASSPRGPLSGEKLFF

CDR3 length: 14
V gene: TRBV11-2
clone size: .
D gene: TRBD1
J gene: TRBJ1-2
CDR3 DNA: TGTGCCAGCAGTCCAGCAGGGGGAGGCTATGGCTACACCTTC
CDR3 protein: CASSPAGGGYGYTF

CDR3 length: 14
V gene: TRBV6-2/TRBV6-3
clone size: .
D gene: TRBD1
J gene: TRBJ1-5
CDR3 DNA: TGTGCCAGCAGCTCAAGACAGGGGCATCCGCCCCAGCATTTT
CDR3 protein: CASSSRQGHPPQHF